This T cell receptor beta chain emerged from a study of identical twins. Template switching added a universal primer site; cDNA carried unique molecular identifiers. MiXCR was run by TCRdb on the 5' RACE reads, yielding one entry per CDR3 protein. The table lists 1.5 million to 2 million distinct CDR3 sequences, roughly a third of them singletons. Only a few counts were recorded for this clonotype. No antigen is known for it. Germline trimming cut 0 bases from V and 7 bases from J; bases unmatched to any gene: 15. Germline V gene lookup returns CDR1 SGDLS and CDR2 YYNGEE. The CDR3 has 18 residues. Notes on the study in general: Compared with unrelated sharing, twin-shared out-of-frame alpha sequences had more low-probability sequences.

Sequencing input: cord blood. J is TRBJ2-7 and V is TRBV9; 11 bases align to TRBD2. The TCR originated in a newborn girl in good health. The CDR3 spells CASSVATSGGPFYNEQYF. CDR3 nucleotides: TGTGCCAGCAGCGTAGCTACTAGCGGGGGACCCTTCTACAATGAGCAGTACTTC. Full variable domain (remainder filled in from reference TRBV9 and TRBJ2-7): DSGVTQTPKHLITATGQRVTLRCSPRSGDLSVYWYQQSLDQGLQFLIQYYNGEERAKGNILERFSAQQFPDLHSELNLSSLELGDSALYFCASSVATSGGPFYNEQYFGPGTRLTVT.